This T cell receptor (beta chain) was profiled in a study of T cells in tuberculosis. The overall study: IGRA-negative adolescents, IGRA-positive adolescents with latent tuberculosis and adults with active tuberculosis formed this South African cohort. Broader study findings: Smaller alpha distances in active tuberculosis partly reflected shorter CDR3-alpha lengths.

This clone appeared once. Its cognate antigen is unknown. Germline V lookup: CDR1 LNHDA, CDR2 SQIVND (reference sequence). V was clipped by 1 base and J by 2 bases, with 9 bases between them. This CDR3 has 14 amino acids. This table comes from immunoSEQ multiplex PCR, and its TCRdb copy is limited to in-frame clones, with some not included. This table has under 40,000 clones, roughly nine tenths appearing once. The chain combines TRBV19 with TRBJ2-7, with unresolved D. This clonotype originated in a donor aged 5-35 years with latent tuberculosis or without tuberculosis infection. Material for sequencing was PBMCs. Here the CDR3 DNA reads TGTGCCAGTAGTATAGGACTTTCTCCCTACGAGCAGTACTTC. Protein product: CASSIGLSPYEQYF.